Below, 16 T cell receptor beta chains from the same sample are listed, as sequenced in a study of graft-versus-host responses after intestinal transplantation. The protocol was immunoSEQ multiplex PCR, while the TCRdb copy is restricted to in-frame clones and leaves out a portion. The sample shows roughly 97,000 clones, roughly nine tenths of them seen only once. Antigen specificity for these receptors is unknown. The source was unstimulated CD4+ T cells sorted from spleen or lymph node cells, collected before intestinal transplant. The receptors come from a human donor who received an intestinal transplant.

The chain joins TRBV6-1 to TRBJ1-1; D might be TRBD1 (5 bases). CDR1 is MNHNS and CDR2 is SASEGT in the germline V gene. V was cut by 8 bases and J by 8 bases, with 18 bases left in between. The CDR3 is made up of 13 amino acids. CDR3 residues: CASRIGGRGEAFF. CDR3 in DNA: TGTGCCAGCCGTATCGGGGGGAGAGGCGAAGCTTTCTTT.

The V gene is TRBV11-2, the J gene TRBJ2-7, with 7 bases lining up with TRBD1. Germline V gene data show CDR1 as SGHAT and CDR2 as FQNNGV. The CDR3 has 13 residues. V shed 5 bases, J shed 3 bases, and the junction held 4 bases outside the gene matches. Here the CDR3 DNA reads TGTGCCAGCAGCGTGACAGGGCACTACGAGCAGTACTTC. Translation: CASSVTGHYEQYF.

V gene TRBV18 combines with J gene TRBJ2-2; D gene unclear. CDR3 size: 13 residues. The V and J ends lost 7 bases and 2 bases respectively, with 8 bases between them. Germline CDR1 is KGHSH and CDR2 is LQKENI. The CDR3 sequence is CASLRVNTGELFF. The CDR3, as DNA: TGTGCCAGCTTGCGCGTTAACACCGGGGAGCTGTTTTTT. Supplemented by reference TRBV18 and TRBJ2-2, the full variable domain reads NAGVMQNPRHLVRRRGQEARLRCSPMKGHSHVYWYRQLPEEGLKFMVYLQKENIIDESGMPKERFSAEFPKEGPSILRIQQVVRGDSAAYFCASLRVNTGELFFGEGSRLTVL.

This chain connects TRBV28 to TRBJ2-3, with D tentatively TRBD2 (6 bases). V was shortened by 7 bases and J by 0 bases, with 14 bases between the two germline ends. Germline CDR1 MDHEN, CDR2 SYDVKM. CDR3 length: 15 amino acids. The CDR3 reads CASTFSGISTDTQYF. The CDR3 DNA follows: TGTGCCAGCACCTTTAGCGGAATCAGCACAGATACGCAGTATTTT.

The rearrangement uses TRBV19 and TRBJ1-1; the D is unclear. The CDR3 runs to 13 residues. The V gene's germline CDR1 is LNHDA and CDR2 SQIVND (reference sequence). V was pared by 3 bases and J by 2 bases, with 7 bases between. The CDR3 sequence: CASSMHGNTEAFF. CDR3 DNA sequence: TGTGCCAGTAGTATGCACGGAAACACTGAAGCTTTCTTT.

This chain uses TRBV6-5 with TRBJ1-4; 7 bases are a match to TRBD1. The CDR3 is made up of 14 amino acids. Losses at the gene ends were 10 bases for V and 1 base for J; bases not matched to a gene: 6. CDR1 and CDR2 from the germline V gene are MNHEY and SVGAGI. CDR3: CATQGVGTNEKLFF. DNA for the CDR3: TGTGCCACCCAGGGGGTCGGAACTAATGAAAAACTGTTTTTT.

The V gene is TRBV14, the J gene TRBJ1-2; 8 nucleotides match TRBD1. The CDR3 contains 14 residues. Trimming at V came to 4 bases and at J to 5 bases, leaving 6 bases not matched to a gene. The germline CDR1 and CDR2 sequences are SGHDN and FVKESK. CDR3 region: CASSPTGGTYGYTF. CDR3 bases: TGTGCCAGCAGCCCTACAGGGGGGACTTATGGCTACACCTTC. Variable domain in full (rest from reference TRBV14 and TRBJ1-2): EAGVTQFPSHSVIEKGQTVTLRCDPISGHDNLYWYRRVMGKEIKFLLHFVKESKQDESGMPNNRFLAERTGGTYSTLKVQPAELEDSGVYFCASSPTGGTYGYTFGSGTRLTVV.

In its sample, this clone was seen once. The chain is built from TRBV15 and TRBJ2-7; D is ambiguous. The CDR3 spans 14 residues. Looked up from germline, CDR1 is LNHNV and CDR2 is YYDKDF (reference sequence). The ends were cut back, 5 bases at V and 4 bases at J, with 15 bases in the middle. DNA of the CDR3: TGTGCCACCAGCCCCTGGTACAGTAGATACGAGCAGTACTTC. It encodes CATSPWYSRYEQYF. The complete variable domain, with remaining parts taken from reference TRBV15 and TRBJ2-7, reads DAMVIQNPRYQVTQFGKPVTLSCSQTLNHNVMYWYQQKSSQAPKLLFHYYDKDFNNEADTPDNFQSRRPNTSFCFLDIRSPGLGDTAMYLCATSPWYSRYEQYFGPGTRLTVT.

The V gene is TRBV7-9, the J gene TRBJ1-5; D is perhaps TRBD1 (5 bases). With 5 bases removed from V and 7 bases from J, the gap between germline ends came to 21 bases. The CDR3 contains 16 residues. Germline V gene sequence: CDR1 SEHNR, CDR2 FQNEAQ (reference sequence). DNA for the CDR3: TGTGCCAGCAGCGATCGAGGCAGGGAGGTAGGGCAGCCCCAGCATTTT. It yields the protein CASSDRGREVGQPQHF.

The V call is TRBV14, the J call TRBJ1-1; maybe TRBD1 (5 bases). Trimming shortened V by 1 base and J by 4 bases, and 13 bases separated the two germline ends. CDR3 size: 15 residues. CDR1 is SGHDN and CDR2 is FVKESK in the germline V gene. CDR3 protein: CASSQVKGVGTEAFF. Here the CDR3 DNA reads TGTGCCAGCAGCCAAGTAAAAGGGGTTGGCACTGAAGCTTTCTTT. Using reference TRBV14 and TRBJ1-1 for the parts outside the CDR3, the full variable domain is EAGVTQFPSHSVIEKGQTVTLRCDPISGHDNLYWYRRVMGKEIKFLLHFVKESKQDESGMPNNRFLAERTGGTYSTLKVQPAELEDSGVYFCASSQVKGVGTEAFFGQGTRLTVV.

The chain couples TRBV11-2 to TRBJ1-5; 7 positions match TRBD1. Germline CDR1 and CDR2: SGHAT and FQNNGV. The CDR3 length is 13 residues. The trim removed 5 bases at V and 9 bases at J, leaving 7 bases unmatched. In DNA form, the CDR3 reads TGTGCCAGCAGCCCAGGGGGGGAAGGGCCCCAGCATTTT. It yields the protein CASSPGGEGPQHF.

The chain joins TRBV11-2 to TRBJ1-2; no reliable D call. Trimming took off 3 bases at V and 5 bases at J, with 10 bases between the two ends. The germline CDR1 and CDR2 sequences are SGHAT and FQNNGV. The CDR3 is made up of 13 amino acids. The CDR3 is CASSFSGVYGYTF. The CDR3 DNA reads as TGTGCCAGCAGCTTCTCAGGAGTATATGGCTACACCTTC.

This chain connects TRBV9 to TRBJ2-6, with D possibly TRBD1 on 6 matching bases. Germline V gene sequence: CDR1 SGDLS, CDR2 YYNGEE. The length of the CDR3 is 17 residues. The V end was cut by 0 bases, the J end by 0 bases, with 10 bases between. CDR3 in DNA: TGTGCCAGCAGCGTAGGGGACATCCGCTCTGGGGCCAACGTCCTGACTTTC. This encodes CASSVGDIRSGANVLTF.

The genes are TRBV6-5 and TRBJ2-3, with 11 bases lining up with TRBD2. The germline V gene encodes CDR1 MNHEY and CDR2 SVGAGI. V lost 5 bases to trimming and J lost 3 bases; unmatched junction nucleotides: 4. The CDR3 has 15 residues. For the CDR3, the DNA is TGTGCCAGCAGTACCAGACTAGCGGGGACAGATACGCAGTATTTT. This codes for CASSTRLAGTDTQYF.

This clone was counted a single time. The J gene is TRBJ2-7, the V gene TRBV7-2; D is tentatively TRBD1 or TRBD2 (5 bases each). The germline V and J ends were trimmed by 4 bases and 5 bases, with 12 bases remaining between them. The CDR3 runs 13 residues. Germline V lookup: CDR1 SGHTA, CDR2 FQGNSA. Written as DNA, the CDR3 is TGTGCCAGCAGCTATAGTAGGGGAGACGAGCAGTACTTC. Translation gives CASSYSRGDEQYF.

The rearrangement uses TRBV27 and TRBJ1-3; D is perhaps TRBD1 (6 bases). CDR1 and CDR2 (germline): MNHEY, SMNVEV (reference sequence). This CDR3 is built from 14 residues. V lost 6 bases, J lost 2 bases, and 11 bases lay in between. CDR3 amino acids: CASRDRDAGNTIYF. The CDR3 DNA is TGTGCCAGCAGGGACAGAGACGCTGGAAACACCATATATTTT.